This TCR beta chain is from a study of Ad26.COV2.S vaccination and SARS-CoV-2 variants. The overall study: Once, or twice with 56 days between doses, Ad26.COV2.S was given intramuscularly.

Treatment reported: some 20 received Ad26.COV2.S at low or high dose, single or two shots; about 5 received placebo; per-sample allocation not given. Following the first vaccine or placebo injection, samples were taken on day 63. The assay was immunoSEQ multiplex PCR, and TCRdb's table has in-frame clones only and misses some. The data hold about 480,000 clones, with 87% observed a single time. With 3 bases removed from V and 9 bases from J, the gap between germline ends came to 9 bases. CDR3 length: 12 amino acids. The V gene's germline CDR1 is LNHDA and CDR2 SQIVND (reference sequence). The receptor's source is a person aged 18-60 years who received the Ad26.COV2.S COVID-19 vaccine or a placebo. V gene TRBV19 combines with J gene TRBJ2-1; D remains ambiguous. The input for sequencing was peripheral blood, taken in a trial of Ad26.COV2.S vaccine versus placebo. CDR3 nucleotides: TGTGCCAGTAGTATTTTTCGAGGTGAGCAGTTCTTC. Its translation: CASSIFRGEQFF.